A single sample is the source of the 12 T cell receptor beta chains below, sequenced in a study of blood T cell repertoires in COVID-19. The repertoire was sequenced with immunoSEQ multiplex PCR; TCRdb's copy has only in-frame clones and lacks some. This table holds 150,000 to 200,000 clones, roughly 79% found once. Specimen: peripheral blood. The receptors come from a woman older than 75 with acute or convalescent COVID-19.

The chain couples TRBV5-4 to TRBJ1-2; 8 bases match TRBD1. The CDR3 spans 14 residues. Trimming took 7 bases from V and 6 from J; bases not matched to a gene: 11. Germline lookup yields CDR1 SGHNT and CDR2 YYREEE (reference sequence). CDR3 sequence: CASSGRDRFNGYTF. The CDR3 nucleotides are TGTGCCAGCTCCGGACGGGACAGGTTCAATGGCTACACCTTC.

This chain's CDR3 is CASSDGGTQYF. The CDR3 nucleotides are TGTGCCAGCAGCGACGGGGGGACCCAGTACTTC. The chain recombines TRBV11-2 with TRBJ2-5; possible D gene TRBD2, 6 bases. The germline CDR1 and CDR2 sequences are SGHAT and FQNNGV. The V and J ends lost 5 bases and 7 bases respectively, with 8 bases between them. The CDR3 sequence is 11 residues long.

The rearrangement joins TRBV7-2 to TRBJ2-7; TRBD2 might be the D (6 bases). With 6 bases removed from V and 0 bases from J, the gap between germline ends came to 15 bases. CDR1 SGHTA and CDR2 FQGNSA come from the germline V gene. The CDR3 totals 15 residues. CDR3 amino acids: CASSSWSSGSYEQYF. CDR3 DNA sequence: TGTGCCAGCAGTTCTTGGAGTAGCGGCTCCTACGAGCAGTACTTC.

The V and J genes are TRBV2 and TRBJ2-1; D ambiguous. Germline V gene data show CDR1 as SNHLY and CDR2 as FYNNEI. Trimming removed 5 bases from V and 4 bases from J, with 6 bases in between. This CDR3 region has 12 residues. The CDR3 region is CASSLDYNEQFF. The CDR3 bases are TGTGCCAGCAGTTTAGATTACAATGAGCAGTTCTTC.

A single count supports this clone. This sequence joins TRBV5-1 and TRBJ2-3, with a tentative D call TRBD1 (6 bases). The CDR3 consists of 18 residues. V shed 3 bases and J shed 1 base, with 21 bases lying between them. Germline lookup yields CDR1 SGHRS and CDR2 YFSETQ. The CDR3 region is CASSSLGASNRRTDTQYF. The CDR3 DNA sequence: TGCGCCAGCAGCTCGCTGGGGGCTTCCAATCGACGCACAGATACGCAGTATTTT.

The chain combines TRBV10-1 with TRBJ2-5; 10 bases agree with TRBD2. The CDR3 is 14 amino acids. Germline trimming cut 7 bases from V and 5 bases from J; bases unmatched to any gene: 7. Germline CDR1 and CDR2: WNHNN and SYGVQD (reference sequence). This CDR3 is CASTTQAGGETQYF. The CDR3 nucleotides read TGCGCCAGCACCACTCAAGCGGGAGGGGAGACCCAGTACTTC.

The rearrangement joins TRBV19 to TRBJ2-1; a possible D gene is TRBD2 (5 bases). Germline lookup yields CDR1 LNHDA and CDR2 SQIVND (reference sequence). Trimming took 5 bases from V and 8 from J, leaving 10 bases between them. The CDR3 is 12 residues long. The CDR3 sequence: CASSLLDYEQFF. The DNA of the CDR3 is TGTGCCAGTAGTTTACTGGACTATGAGCAGTTCTTC.

This chain connects TRBV30 to TRBJ2-3; 7 bases fit TRBD2. This CDR3 has 13 amino acids. The ends lost 7 bases at V and 5 bases at J; junction bases unmatched: 9. The germline V gene has CDR1 GTSNPN and CDR2 SVGIG (reference sequence). For the CDR3, the DNA is TGTGCCTCTCTCTTTGGGGGGGGAGATACGCAGTATTTT. Translated, it gives CASLFGGGDTQYF.

J is TRBJ2-3 and V is TRBV11-2; D not certain. V shed 1 base and J shed 5 bases, with 10 bases lying between them. The CDR3 spans 14 residues. Per the germline V gene, CDR1 is SGHAT and CDR2 is FQNNGV. As DNA, the CDR3 is TGTGCCAGCAGCTTAGCGTTCTTGAGAGATACGCAGTATTTT. It yields the protein CASSLAFLRDTQYF.

The chain carries TRBV18 and TRBJ2-5; TRBD1 might be the D (6 bases). This CDR3 has 15 residues. Germline CDR1 reads KGHSH; CDR2 reads LQKENI. V dropped 3 bases and J dropped 2 bases, with 13 bases sitting between them. The CDR3 here is CASSPALRGQETQYF. CDR3 in DNA: TGTGCCAGCTCACCGGCGTTGAGGGGGCAAGAGACCCAGTACTTC.

The V gene is TRBV19, the J gene TRBJ1-1; 8 nucleotides match TRBD1. The length of the CDR3 is 14 residues. CDR1 and CDR2 from the germline V gene are LNHDA and SQIVND (reference sequence). Unmatched junction bases numbered 3, after V lost 6 bases and J lost 0 bases. The CDR3 reads CASRAGGLNTEAFF. The DNA for the CDR3 is TGTGCCAGTAGGGCAGGGGGCTTGAACACTGAAGCTTTCTTT.

V gene TRBV2 combines with J gene TRBJ1-4; D is possibly TRBD1 (5 bases). The CDR3 consists of 15 residues. The V gene's germline CDR1 is SNHLY and CDR2 FYNNEI. The V end was cut by 8 bases, the J end by 3 bases, with 16 bases between. The CDR3 sequence: CASCFFTGSNEKLFF. In DNA form, the CDR3 reads TGTGCCAGCTGTTTCTTTACAGGCTCTAATGAAAAACTGTTTTTT.